The 11 T cell receptor beta chains presented below share a single source sample, sequenced in a study of blood T cell repertoires in COVID-19. Profiled with immunoSEQ multiplex PCR; TCRdb holds only in-frame clones, not every one. This sample has about 140,000 clones, with just over 85% found just once. Material: peripheral blood. Source of these receptors: a woman aged 60-75 years with acute or convalescent COVID-19.

This clone showed up just a few times. This chain links TRBV3-1 (or the pseudogene TRBV3-2) with TRBJ1-1; 8 nucleotides align to TRBD1. CDR3 length: 14 residues. The germline V gene encodes CDR1 LGHDT and CDR2 YNNKEL (reference sequence). Trimming removed 4 bases from V and 8 bases from J; junction bases left unmatched: 9. The CDR3 region is CASSPRTGSPEAFF. CDR3 nucleotides: TGTGCCAGCAGCCCCCGGACAGGGTCCCCCGAAGCTTTCTTT.

The gene calls are TRBV6-5 and TRBJ2-2, with D perhaps TRBD1 (5 bases). The CDR3 runs to 14 residues. Trimming removed 6 bases at V and 6 bases at J, with 14 bases between. Germline values: CDR1 MNHEY, CDR2 SVGAGI. The CDR3 protein is CASRTQVSAGELFF. The CDR3 coding sequence is TGTGCCAGCAGAACACAGGTTTCCGCCGGGGAGCTGTTTTTT.

The chain couples TRBV7-2 to TRBJ1-5, with TRBD1 matching 8 bases. The CDR3 is 15 residues long. The J segment lost 6 bases and the V segment lost 2 bases, leaving 6 bases of the junction unmatched. Per germline, CDR1 SGHTA and CDR2 FQGNSA. The CDR3 is CASSLRTGMPQPQHF. CDR3 DNA sequence: TGTGCCAGCAGCTTACGGACAGGGATGCCTCAGCCCCAGCATTTT.

This clone showed up just a few times. The CDR3 spells CASSVATGSNSPLHF. The CDR3 DNA is TGTGCCAGCAGCGTAGCTACAGGCTCCAATTCACCCCTCCACTTT. The rearrangement links TRBV9 to TRBJ1-6; tentative D call: TRBD1 (5 bases). Germline V gene sequence: CDR1 SGDLS, CDR2 YYNGEE. V lost 0 bases, J lost 7 bases, and 11 bases lay in between. CDR3 length equals 15 residues.

This clone came up once. The rearrangement joins TRBV18 to TRBJ1-6; tentative D call: TRBD1 (6 bases). The V and J ends lost 3 bases and 6 bases respectively, with 12 bases between them. This CDR3 spans 15 amino acids. Germline loops: CDR1 KGHSH, CDR2 LQKENI. The CDR3 protein is CASSPDSFSNSPLHF. The CDR3, as DNA: TGTGCCAGCTCACCGGACAGCTTTTCTAATTCACCCCTCCACTTT.

This clone turned up a few times. The chain uses TRBV7-9 and TRBJ2-7; 9 nucleotides agree with TRBD1. This CDR3 has 13 amino acids. V trimming: 9 bases; J trimming: 5 bases; junction bases outside the gene matches: 8. The germline CDR1 and CDR2 sequences are SEHNR and FQNEAQ (reference sequence). The CDR3 DNA follows: TGTGCCAGTTACAGGGGGCTAAACGACGAGCAGTACTTC. Its translation: CASYRGLNDEQYF.

V is TRBV6-2 or TRBV6-3 and J is TRBJ2-2, with 7 bases that match TRBD2. CDR3 size: 17 residues. With 6 bases clipped from V and 5 bases from J, the junction kept 15 bases outside the gene matches. Germline values: CDR1 MNHEY, CDR2 SVGEGT. The CDR3 DNA is TGTGCCAGCAGCTCCAGTAAGGGAGGGCTTAAGACCGGGGAGCTGTTTTTT. The encoded protein is CASSSSKGGLKTGELFF.

The chain employs TRBV10-3 and TRBJ1-5; unclear D gene. Germline lookup yields CDR1 ENHRY and CDR2 SYGVKD. The CDR3 consists of 13 residues. V was trimmed by 6 bases and J by 0 bases, leaving 6 bases between them. The CDR3: CAIRLDSNQPQHF. The DNA for the CDR3 is TGTGCCATCAGATTAGATAGCAATCAGCCCCAGCATTTT.

The V gene is TRBV28, the J gene TRBJ1-5; D might be TRBD1 (6 bases). Deletions cut 8 bases from V and 0 bases from J, with 14 bases between. Germline CDR1 and CDR2: MDHEN and SYDVKM. The CDR3 extends over 15 amino acids. The CDR3 DNA reads TGTGCCAGCGGGCGACAGGAGTATAGCAATCAGCCCCAGCATTTT. This gives the protein CASGRQEYSNQPQHF.

V gene TRBV6-6 combines with J gene TRBJ2-2, with TRBD2 identical over 11 bases. CDR3 length: 16 amino acids. V lost 6 bases, J lost 1 base, and 4 bases stayed unmatched. Germline V gene lookup returns CDR1 MNHNY and CDR2 SVGAGI (reference sequence). CDR3 sequence reads: CASRPTSGGNTGELFF. CDR3 in DNA: TGTGCCAGCAGGCCTACTAGCGGGGGGAACACCGGGGAGCTGTTTTTT.

This clone was seen once. The rearrangement links TRBV7-2 to TRBJ1-1; the D is unclear. Germline CDR1 reads SGHTA; CDR2 reads FQGNSA. This CDR3 has 13 residues. V lost 4 bases and J 5 bases, leaving 11 bases between the germline ends. The CDR3 nucleotides read TGTGCCAGCAGCTGGGCTGGAAGTACTGAAGCTTTCTTT. This translates into CASSWAGSTEAFF.